The 11 T cell receptor beta chains below were found in one sample sequenced in a study of blood T cell repertoires in COVID-19. Profiled with immunoSEQ multiplex PCR; TCRdb holds only in-frame clones, not every one. The data hold 120,000 or so clones, with roughly 90% observed a single time. The sample taken for sequencing was peripheral blood. These receptor sequences come from a man in his fifties or sixties with acute or convalescent COVID-19.

The genes are TRBV19 and TRBJ2-7, with D unclear. V was pared by 3 bases and J by 2 bases, with 5 bases between. This CDR3 contains 12 residues. CDR1 is LNHDA and CDR2 is SQIVND in the germline V gene (reference sequence). DNA of the CDR3: TGTGCCAGTAGTATTGGCACCTACGAGCAGTACTTC. It translates to CASSIGTYEQYF.

The CDR3 nucleotides read TGTGCCAGCAGTTACTCTGGCAGGGGGAAGAGCACTGAAGCTTTCTTT. Translating it yields CASSYSGRGKSTEAFF. The J gene is TRBJ1-1, the V gene TRBV6-5, with 7 bases lining up with TRBD1. Germline CDR1 is MNHEY and CDR2 is SVGAGI. This CDR3 has 16 residues. V lost 0 bases, J lost 4 bases, and 8 bases stayed unmatched.

This sequence joins TRBV6-5 and TRBJ1-5; D is ambiguous. CDR1 is MNHEY, CDR2 SVGAGI, per germline. Between the trimmed V and J ends, which lost 5 bases and 2 bases, there was a span of 10 bases. The CDR3 loop spans 14 amino acids. The CDR3 DNA sequence: TGTGCCAGCAGTCCCGGACTCGGCAATCAGCCCCAGCATTTT. This translates into CASSPGLGNQPQHF.

The rearrangement joins TRBV19 to TRBJ1-5, with D possibly matching TRBD1 (6 bases). With 3 bases removed from V and 6 bases from J, the gap between germline ends came to 9 bases. The CDR3 totals 13 residues. The V gene's germline CDR1 is LNHDA and CDR2 SQIVND (reference sequence). The CDR3 DNA reads as TGTGCCAGTAGTATCCTACAGGGTCAGCCCCAGCATTTT. Protein sequence: CASSILQGQPQHF.

The CDR3 nucleotides read TGTGCCAGCAGTGAATCGGCGGGGCTCTTGGAAAAACTGTTTTTT. Protein sequence: CASSESAGLLEKLFF. This sequence joins TRBV6-1 and TRBJ1-4; a possible D gene is TRBD1 (5 bases). The CDR3 is made up of 15 amino acids. Germline CDR1 reads MNHNS; CDR2 reads SASEGT. Trimming removed 2 bases from V and 8 bases from J, with 15 bases in between.

This clone was seen many times. This sequence joins TRBV7-2 and TRBJ1-5; the match to TRBD1 covers 7 bases. Germline V gene sequence: CDR1 SGHTA, CDR2 FQGNSA. Trimming at V came to 3 bases and at J to 7 bases, leaving 9 bases not matched to a gene. The CDR3 has 15 amino acids. The CDR3 spells CASSFRVRDRQPQHF. The CDR3 DNA follows: TGTGCCAGCAGCTTCAGGGTAAGGGACAGACAGCCCCAGCATTTT.

The chain has TRBV7-8 and TRBJ1-1, with 9 bases matching TRBD1. CDR1 is SGHVS and CDR2 is FQNEAQ in the germline V gene. This CDR3 is 14 amino acids long. The V and J ends lost 4 bases and 4 bases, in that order; junction bases with no gene match: 4. The CDR3, as DNA: TGTGCCAGCAGCTCGGACAGGGGAATCACTGAAGCTTTCTTT. Encoded protein: CASSSDRGITEAFF.

This rearrangement joins TRBV4-1 to TRBJ1-2; no reliable D call. The germline CDR1 and CDR2 sequences are MGHRA and YSYEKL. Trimming shortened V by 4 bases and J by 5 bases, and 11 bases separated the two germline ends. The CDR3 spans 13 residues. In nucleotides, the CDR3 is TGCGCCAGCAGCCCCACACCTCAGTATGGCTACACCTTC. Encoded protein: CASSPTPQYGYTF.

The chain employs TRBV10-2 and TRBJ2-3; 10 bases map to TRBD1. CDR1 WSHSY and CDR2 SAAADI come from the germline V gene. The CDR3 is 15 amino acids. J gave up 4 bases and V 4 bases, and 5 bases lay outside the gene matches. CDR3 amino acids: CASSGRQGAADTQYF. CDR3 in DNA: TGCGCCAGCAGTGGGCGACAGGGGGCTGCAGATACGCAGTATTTT.

This chain uses TRBV24-1 with TRBJ2-3, with TRBD1 identical over 7 bases. Per the germline V gene, CDR1 is KGHDR and CDR2 is SFDVKD. This CDR3 comprises 14 residues. V dropped 4 bases and J dropped 5; count of bases not matched to a gene: 5. CDR3 DNA sequence: TGTGCCACCAGTGAAGACACAGGGGTAGATACGCAGTATTTT. It is translated as CATSEDTGVDTQYF.

This chain uses TRBV20-1 with TRBJ2-1; 11 bases line up with TRBD1. The CDR3 runs 15 residues. Germline-derived CDR1 and CDR2 are DFQATT and SNEGSKA (reference sequence). J gave up 4 bases and V 3 bases, and 5 bases lay outside the gene matches. The CDR3 protein is CSASLGQGGYNEQFF. DNA of the CDR3: TGCAGTGCTAGTCTGGGACAGGGGGGTTACAATGAGCAGTTCTTC.